This T cell receptor (beta chain) stems from a study of T-cell reconstitution after alpha-beta-depleted transplantation in children. Study observations and caveats: Reportedly, only several hundred clones from non-depleted graft cells drove alpha-beta T-cell counts at about two months.

The sample holds many counts of this clonotype. Its antigen remains unknown. Unique molecular identifiers were used in preparing the TCRbeta library. MiXCR, run by TCRdb on the PCR reads, gives a single entry per CDR3 protein. The profile shows 400,000 to 450,000 distinct CDR3 sequences, around two fifths of them singletons. J was trimmed by 6 bases and V by 6 bases; bases with no gene match: 15. This CDR3 contains 16 residues. Germline CDR1 reads SEHNR; CDR2 reads FQNEAQ (reference sequence). The source is a girl aged 2 to 9 with aplastic anemia, due to receive a stem cell transplant. The chain couples TRBV7-9 to TRBJ2-7, with 9 positions matching TRBD2. The specimen was PBMCs, collected before TCRalphabeta/CD19-depleted stem cell transplant. This CDR3 reads CASREGVSGRKAEQYF. CDR3 sequence (DNA): TGTGCCAGCAGGGAAGGAGTTAGCGGGAGAAAGGCCGAGCAGTACTTC.